These 20 T cell receptor beta chains share one sample of origin, sequenced in a study of T cells in Graves' hyperthyroidism and ophthalmopathy. Amplified regions were TCR beta CDR3 sequences from RNA transcripts. When the TCR CDR3 underwent first-round RT-PCR, the HTBI primer set was used. Via MiXCR, TCRdb re-called the multiplex PCR reads, giving one row per CDR3 protein. The data contain around 540,000 distinct CDR3 sequences, under 60% of them singletons. The sample was peripheral blood or thyroid tissue (not recorded which). All receptors come from a young woman with Graves' hyperthyroidism.

Turning to this clonotype: The junction departs from germline at one end; a sequencing error may be responsible. The J gene is TRBJ2-7, the V gene TRBV5-1, with TRBD1 as a possible D gene (5 bases). The DNA end lines up better with TRBJ2-1; the J call may be wrong. The V gene's germline CDR1 is SGHRS and CDR2 YFSETQ. The CDR3 sequence is 13 residues long. CDR3 coding DNA: TGTGCCAGCAGCTTAGGGCAGGGAAGGGTGCAGTTCTTC. It specifies CASSLGQGRVQFF.

The genes are TRBV29-1 and TRBJ1-5, with D unresolved. Deletions cut 6 bases from V and 2 bases from J, with 5 bases between. The CDR3 is 11 amino acids. Germline values: CDR1 SQVTM, CDR2 ANQGSEA. CDR3 bases: TGCAGCGTACAGCGCAATCAGCCCCAGCATTTT. Protein product: CSVQRNQPQHF. The entire variable domain, with the rest obtained from reference TRBV29-1 and TRBJ1-5, is as follows: SAVISQKPSRDICQRGTSLTIQCQVDSQVTMMFWYRQQPGQSLTLIATANQGSEATYESGFVIDKFPISRPNLTFSTLTVSNMSPEDSSIYLCSVQRNQPQHFGDGTRLSIL.

The chain has TRBV20-1 and TRBJ1-4; D may be TRBD1 (5 bases). CDR3 length equals 15 residues. V was clipped by 3 bases and J by 8 bases, with 19 bases between them. CDR1 is DFQATT, CDR2 SNEGSKA, per germline (reference sequence). CDR3 in DNA: TGCAGTGCTAGTGTAGCGGGGGGGGGGAACGAAAAACTGTTTTTT. It codes for CSASVAGGGNEKLFF.

This clonotype has ten or more counts. This chain joins TRBV20-1 and TRBJ2-2; possibly TRBD2 for D (6 bases). Germline CDR1 and CDR2: DFQATT and SNEGSKA (reference sequence). This CDR3 is built from 13 residues. The V end lost 4 bases, the J end lost 1 base, and 7 bases lay between the germline ends. The CDR3 region is CSAMGLNTGELFF. The CDR3 bases are TGCAGTGCTATGGGACTGAACACCGGGGAGCTGTTTTTT.

This rearrangement joins TRBV10-3 to TRBJ2-6, with D possibly TRBD1 on 5 matching bases. Germline V gene sequence: CDR1 ENHRY, CDR2 SYGVKD. The V end was cut by 10 bases, the J end by 4 bases, with 17 bases between. This CDR3 comprises 15 residues. The CDR3 DNA sequence: TGTGCCAGTAGGCAGGGTGGTGCAGGGGCCAACGTCCTGACTTTC. Residues: CASRQGGAGANVLTF.

The sample holds many counts of this clonotype. The rearrangement uses TRBV7-3 and TRBJ1-2; D is uncertain. The CDR3 sequence is 14 residues long. Germline assignment: CDR1 SGHTA and CDR2 FQGTGA. The ends were cut back, 2 bases at V and 3 bases at J, with 10 bases in the middle. CDR3: CASSLGGNDYGYTF. Written as DNA, the CDR3 is TGTGCCAGCAGCTTAGGAGGCAACGACTATGGCTACACCTTC.

In the case of this clonotype: A much more abundant neighbour one base away suggests this may be a read error. The V and J genes are TRBV7-8 and TRBJ1-1; a possible D gene is TRBD1 (5 bases). CDR1 and CDR2 (germline): SGHVS, FQNEAQ. The CDR3 spans 11 residues. CDR3 sequence: CASSSGAEASF. The CDR3 DNA reads as TGTGCCAGCAGCTCCGGGGCTGAAGCTTCCTTT.

This clonotype appeared many times. The V call is TRBV25-1, the J call TRBJ1-2, with no clear D. The CDR3 length is 13 residues. CDR1 and CDR2 from the germline V gene are MGHDK and SYGVNS. Trimming shortened V by 1 base and J by 7 bases, and 10 bases separated the two germline ends. The CDR3 coding sequence is TGTGCCAGCAGTGAATGGTCCGGTGTTGGCTACACCTTC. It translates to CASSEWSGVGYTF.

Points on this clonotype: Just one base apart from a much larger clone, this may be a read error. The chain carries TRBV29-1 and TRBJ2-7, with a weak D call TRBD1 (5 bases). Germline-derived CDR1 and CDR2 are SQVTM and ANQGSEA. The CDR3 extends over 11 amino acids. Deletions cut 6 bases from V and 6 bases from J, with 12 bases between. This CDR3 is CSVVTGFEQYF. Written as DNA, the CDR3 is TGCAGCGTGGTAACAGGCTTCGAGCAGTACTTC.

The chain couples TRBV7-3 to TRBJ2-7; D is undetermined. The ends were cut back, 6 bases at V and 2 bases at J, with 14 bases in the middle. Looked up from germline, CDR1 is SGHTA and CDR2 is FQGTGA. The CDR3 covers 14 residues. The CDR3 DNA follows: TGTGCCAGCAGTTCCCTCACAGATACCTACGAGCAGTACTTC. As protein: CASSSLTDTYEQYF.

Ten or more counts support this clonotype. The CDR3 protein is CSAREDREGYGYTF. Here the CDR3 DNA reads TGCAGTGCTAGAGAGGACAGGGAGGGCTATGGCTACACCTTC. V usage is TRBV20-1 and J usage is TRBJ1-2; 8 bases are a match to TRBD1. V lost 0 bases, J lost 4 bases, and 4 bases stayed unmatched. CDR1 and CDR2 (germline): DFQATT, SNEGSKA (reference sequence). The CDR3 covers 14 residues.

V gene TRBV2 combines with J gene TRBJ1-1; 11 bases align to TRBD1. Unmatched junction bases numbered 12, after V lost 4 bases and J lost 5 bases. CDR3 length equals 17 residues. Germline-derived CDR1 and CDR2 are SNHLY and FYNNEI. CDR3 DNA: TGTGCCAGCAGTGCCCCCCCGGCTGGGACAGGGGGGACTGAAGCTTTCTTT. Its protein product is CASSAPPAGTGGTEAFF.

The chain joins TRBV15 to TRBJ1-5; D is uncertain. Germline V gene data show CDR1 as LNHNV and CDR2 as YYDKDF (reference sequence). V lost 0 bases and J lost 14, with 5 bases in between. The CDR3 loop spans 10 amino acids. CDR3: CATSRDKEHF. The CDR3 region has the DNA TGTGCCACCAGCAGAGATAAGGAGCATTTT.

This clonotype was seen at least ten times. The chain has TRBV29-1 and TRBJ2-7, with TRBD1 as a possible D gene (6 bases). Germline V CDR1 and CDR2: SQVTM, ANQGSEA. This CDR3 region has 13 residues. V lost 4 bases, J lost 5 bases, and 15 bases lay in between. This CDR3 reads CSVAQGFTHEQYF. The CDR3 bases are TGCAGCGTTGCTCAGGGGTTTACCCACGAGCAGTACTTC.

The sample holds many counts of this clonotype. The chain recombines TRBV2 with TRBJ1-4; 11 bases align to TRBD1. The CDR3 has 14 residues. Germline V gene lookup returns CDR1 SNHLY and CDR2 FYNNEI. The ends lost 6 bases at V and 7 bases at J; junction bases unmatched: 4. In DNA, the CDR3 is TGTGCCAGCAGGGCCGGGACAGGGGGTGAAAAACTGTTTTTT. This translates into CASRAGTGGEKLFF.

This clonotype was counted between two and nine times. A single base separates this from a much larger clone, so it may be a read error. The chain employs TRBV29-1 and TRBJ1-5, with D possibly being TRBD1 (5 bases). Trimming took off 8 bases at V and 5 bases at J, with 19 bases between the two ends. The CDR3 contains 14 residues. Germline CDR1 SQVTM, CDR2 ANQGSEA. The CDR3 bases are TGCAGCCTGCAACCGGGACGCAGAGATCAGCCCCAGCATTTT. Protein product: CSLQPGRRDQPQHF. Full variable domain (rest looked up from reference TRBV29-1 and TRBJ1-5): SAVISQKPSRDICQRGTSLTIQCQVDSQVTMMFWYRQQPGQSLTLIATANQGSEATYESGFVIDKFPISRPNLTFSTLTVSNMSPEDSSIYLCSLQPGRRDQPQHFGDGTRLSIL.

The chain links TRBV7-9 to TRBJ1-3, with 9 nucleotides matching TRBD1. The germline gives CDR1 SEHNR, CDR2 FQNEAQ (reference sequence). With V trimmed by 1 base and J by 0 bases, 10 bases remained unmatched. CDR3 length: 19 amino acids. CDR3 in DNA: TGTGCCAGCAGCTTAGGGACAGGGGAACTGAAATACTCTGGAAACACCATATATTTT. Protein product: CASSLGTGELKYSGNTIYF.

The genes are TRBV10-3 and TRBJ1-2; tentatively, D is TRBD1 (6 bases). The CDR3 totals 16 residues. Germline values: CDR1 ENHRY, CDR2 SYGVKD. V was clipped by 6 bases and J by 6 bases, with 23 bases between them. The CDR3 nucleotides read TGTGCCATCAGCCCAAACGACAGGTCCCTACTTCATGGCTACACCTTC. Translating gives CAISPNDRSLLHGYTF.

The V and J genes are TRBV29-1 and TRBJ2-5, with 9 bases that match TRBD2. CDR1 and CDR2 from the germline V gene are SQVTM and ANQGSEA. V gave up 4 bases and J gave up 5 bases; unmatched junction bases: 11. The CDR3 loop spans 15 amino acids. CDR3: CSVGGLAGWDETQYF. In DNA form, the CDR3 reads TGCAGCGTTGGGGGGCTAGCGGGGTGGGATGAGACCCAGTACTTC.

The chain couples TRBV6-1 to TRBJ2-2; D is possibly TRBD1 (6 bases). Germline lookup yields CDR1 MNHNS and CDR2 SASEGT. CDR3 length equals 16 residues. V was shortened by 6 bases and J by 3 bases, with 17 bases between the two germline ends. Here the CDR3 reads CASSLGAWGDTGELFF. CDR3 nucleotide sequence: TGTGCCAGCAGCTTGGGGGCCTGGGGAGACACCGGGGAGCTGTTTTTT.